A selection of T cell receptor beta chains follows, all from one sample in a study of blood T cell repertoires in COVID-19. Here immunoSEQ multiplex PCR was the method, and the copy in TCRdb shows in-frame clones only, minus some. The table includes about 380,000 clones, 85% detected once. Sequencing was performed on peripheral blood. The receptors were gathered from a woman aged 18 to 35 with acute or convalescent COVID-19. CDR3s include the opening cysteine and the closing phenylalanine or tryptophan. The order of the fields is J gene, D gene, clone size, V gene, CDR3 protein, CDR3 DNA. A D gene is named only where the DNA matches it firmly. Clone size is stated in some rows and not others, as once, few, many or a class when expanded.

j_call: TRBJ1-5
d_call: NA
clone_size: NA
v_call: TRBV21-1
cdr3_aa: CASSKVDRDSNQPQHF
cdr3_nt: TGTGCCAGCAGCAAAGTTGACAGGGATAGCAATCAGCCCCAGCATTTT

j_call: TRBJ2-1
d_call: TRBD1
clone_size: NA
v_call: TRBV5-1
cdr3_aa: CASSSGQGSYNEQFF
cdr3_nt: TGCGCCAGCAGCTCGGGACAGGGCTCCTACAATGAGCAGTTCTTC

j_call: TRBJ2-7
d_call: NA
clone_size: once
v_call: TRBV7-2
cdr3_aa: CASSLTGYEQYF
cdr3_nt: TGTGCCAGCAGCCTCACAGGGTACGAGCAGTACTTC

j_call: TRBJ1-2
d_call: TRBD1
clone_size: NA
v_call: TRBV2
cdr3_aa: CASSAGGGYGYTF
cdr3_nt: TGTGCCAGCAGCGCAGGGGGCGGCTATGGCTACACCTTC

j_call: TRBJ1-3
d_call: TRBD1
clone_size: NA
v_call: TRBV7-9
cdr3_aa: CASSPRGQGTGNTIYF
cdr3_nt: TGTGCCAGCAGCCCGAGGGGACAGGGGACTGGAAACACCATATATTTT

j_call: TRBJ1-2
d_call: NA
clone_size: few
v_call: TRBV7-3
cdr3_aa: CASSPGQDVNYGYTF
cdr3_nt: TGTGCCAGCAGCCCAGGGCAGGATGTAAACTATGGCTACACCTTC

j_call: TRBJ1-6
d_call: TRBD1
clone_size: NA
v_call: TRBV14
cdr3_aa: CASSLGTGLLPPLHF
cdr3_nt: TGTGCCAGCAGCCTCGGGACAGGCCTGCTCCCACCCCTCCACTTT

j_call: TRBJ2-3
d_call: NA
clone_size: NA
v_call: TRBV18
cdr3_aa: CASSPLTGVTDTQYF
cdr3_nt: TGTGCCAGCTCACCCTTGACGGGAGTAACAGATACGCAGTATTTT

j_call: TRBJ1-1
d_call: TRBD1
clone_size: NA
v_call: TRBV7-8
cdr3_aa: CASRQGPDTEAFF
cdr3_nt: TGTGCCAGCAGACAGGGGCCGGACACTGAAGCTTTCTTT

j_call: TRBJ1-3
d_call: NA
clone_size: NA
v_call: TRBV3-1/TRBV3-2
cdr3_aa: CASSQVHREVGNTIYF
cdr3_nt: TGTGCCAGCAGCCAAGTTCACAGGGAAGTTGGAAACACCATATATTTT

j_call: TRBJ1-5
d_call: NA
clone_size: once
v_call: TRBV30
cdr3_aa: CAWSEQGLLAGNQPQHF
cdr3_nt: TGTGCCTGGAGTGAACAGGGCCTTCTAGCGGGCAATCAGCCCCAGCATTTT

j_call: TRBJ2-1
d_call: NA
clone_size: NA
v_call: TRBV6-5
cdr3_aa: CASSREWDNEQFF
cdr3_nt: TGTGCCAGCAGCCGGGAATGGGACAATGAGCAGTTCTTC

j_call: TRBJ1-2
d_call: TRBD1
clone_size: NA
v_call: TRBV18
cdr3_aa: CASSPTGGADYGYTF
cdr3_nt: TGTGCCAGCTCACCAACAGGGGGCGCGGACTATGGCTACACCTTC

j_call: TRBJ1-1
d_call: TRBD1
clone_size: NA
v_call: TRBV7-9
cdr3_aa: CASSLGTVDTEAFF
cdr3_nt: TGTGCCAGCAGCTTGGGGACAGTCGACACTGAAGCTTTCTTT

j_call: TRBJ1-3
d_call: NA
clone_size: NA
v_call: TRBV28
cdr3_aa: CASSLDPSSSGNTIYF
cdr3_nt: TGTGCCAGCAGTTTAGATCCCAGTTCGTCAGGAAACACCATATATTTT

j_call: TRBJ2-2
d_call: NA
clone_size: NA
v_call: TRBV2
cdr3_aa: CASSPNTNTGELFF
cdr3_nt: TGTGCCAGCAGTCCGAACACGAACACCGGGGAGCTGTTTTTT

j_call: TRBJ2-7
d_call: NA
clone_size: NA
v_call: TRBV24-1
cdr3_aa: CATSGGETGEQYF
cdr3_nt: TGTGCCACCAGTGGGGGAGAGACGGGAGAGCAGTACTTC

j_call: TRBJ1-2
d_call: TRBD1
clone_size: NA
v_call: TRBV5-4
cdr3_aa: CASSLQGAQGYTF
cdr3_nt: TGTGCCAGCAGTTTACAGGGGGCTCAGGGCTACACCTTC

j_call: TRBJ2-7
d_call: TRBD1
clone_size: NA
v_call: TRBV5-1
cdr3_aa: CASSHGQGSGEQYF
cdr3_nt: TGCGCCAGCAGCCACGGACAGGGATCTGGCGAGCAGTACTTC

j_call: TRBJ1-3
d_call: NA
clone_size: NA
v_call: TRBV6-6
cdr3_aa: CASSFRSLDTIYF
cdr3_nt: TGTGCCAGCAGTTTCCGGTCTTTGGACACCATATATTTT

j_call: TRBJ1-1
d_call: TRBD1
clone_size: NA
v_call: TRBV30
cdr3_aa: CAWSVQGFGAFF
cdr3_nt: TGTGCCTGGAGTGTACAGGGGTTTGGAGCTTTCTTT

j_call: TRBJ1-2
d_call: NA
clone_size: NA
v_call: TRBV14
cdr3_aa: CASSPDSSYGYTF
cdr3_nt: TGTGCCAGCAGCCCTGACAGTAGTTATGGCTACACCTTC

j_call: TRBJ2-7
d_call: NA
clone_size: NA
v_call: TRBV5-6
cdr3_aa: CASSPGTADSYYEQYF
cdr3_nt: TGTGCCAGCAGCCCGGGGACCGCGGACAGTTACTACGAGCAGTACTTC

j_call: TRBJ1-2
d_call: NA
clone_size: NA
v_call: TRBV7-9
cdr3_aa: CASSLRGAGEHGYTF
cdr3_nt: TGTGCCAGCAGCCTCCGAGGGGCAGGGGAGCATGGCTACACCTTC

j_call: TRBJ2-7
d_call: TRBD1
clone_size: NA
v_call: TRBV12-5
cdr3_aa: CASGSGQVNEQYF
cdr3_nt: TGTGCTAGTGGTTCGGGACAGGTCAACGAGCAGTACTTC

j_call: TRBJ1-1
d_call: NA
clone_size: NA
v_call: TRBV7-9
cdr3_aa: CASSTETVMNTEAFF
cdr3_nt: TGTGCCAGCAGCACAGAGACAGTTATGAACACTGAAGCTTTCTTT

j_call: TRBJ2-7
d_call: NA
clone_size: NA
v_call: TRBV6-2/TRBV6-3
cdr3_aa: CASSYTRGGPSYEQYF
cdr3_nt: TGTGCCAGCAGTTACACCCGCGGCGGCCCCTCCTACGAGCAGTACTTC

j_call: TRBJ1-1
d_call: TRBD1
clone_size: NA
v_call: TRBV19
cdr3_aa: CASSIVTSGQANTEAFF
cdr3_nt: TGTGCCAGTAGTATAGTGACCTCGGGACAGGCGAACACTGAAGCTTTCTTT

j_call: TRBJ1-5
d_call: NA
clone_size: NA
v_call: TRBV19
cdr3_aa: CASISPTKVEQPSF
cdr3_nt: TGTGCCAGTATATCTCCGACCAAGGTGGAGCAGCCGAGTTTT

j_call: TRBJ2-7
d_call: TRBD2
clone_size: NA
v_call: TRBV7-9
cdr3_aa: CASSSRASGSAYEQYF
cdr3_nt: TGTGCCAGCAGTTCCCGGGCTAGCGGGAGTGCCTACGAGCAGTACTTC

j_call: TRBJ1-5
d_call: NA
clone_size: few
v_call: TRBV28
cdr3_aa: CASSFWSQPQHF
cdr3_nt: TGTGCCAGCAGTTTTTGGAGTCAGCCCCAGCATTTT

j_call: TRBJ1-6
d_call: TRBD1
clone_size: NA
v_call: TRBV9
cdr3_aa: CASSGNRGFGAPLHF
cdr3_nt: TGTGCCAGCAGCGGAAACAGGGGGTTCGGGGCACCCCTCCACTTT

j_call: TRBJ2-7
d_call: TRBD2
clone_size: NA
v_call: TRBV5-1
cdr3_aa: CASSLGAGDYEQYF
cdr3_nt: TGCGCCAGCAGCTTGGGAGCGGGAGACTACGAGCAGTACTTC

j_call: TRBJ2-7
d_call: TRBD2
clone_size: NA
v_call: TRBV28
cdr3_aa: CATLTSAADEQYF
cdr3_nt: TGTGCCACACTAACTAGCGCCGCGGACGAGCAGTACTTC

j_call: TRBJ1-1
d_call: NA
clone_size: NA
v_call: TRBV6-5
cdr3_aa: CASKNGQEAFF
cdr3_nt: TGTGCCAGCAAAAACGGACAGGAAGCTTTCTTT

j_call: TRBJ2-3
d_call: NA
clone_size: NA
v_call: TRBV10-1
cdr3_aa: CASSDPESPSTDTQYF
cdr3_nt: TGCGCCAGCAGCGACCCGGAGAGCCCTAGCACAGATACGCAGTATTTT

j_call: TRBJ2-5
d_call: TRBD1
clone_size: once
v_call: TRBV24-1
cdr3_aa: CATSRDRGPETQYF
cdr3_nt: TGTGCCACCAGTAGAGACAGGGGGCCAGAGACCCAGTACTTC

j_call: TRBJ1-4
d_call: TRBD1
clone_size: NA
v_call: TRBV2
cdr3_aa: CASSEYWGQGAANNEKLFF
cdr3_nt: TGTGCCAGCAGTGAATATTGGGGACAGGGGGCTGCGAATAATGAAAAACTGTTTTTT

j_call: TRBJ1-1
d_call: NA
clone_size: once
v_call: TRBV24-1
cdr3_aa: CATSEGKNTEAFF
cdr3_nt: TGTGCCACCAGTGAGGGCAAGAACACTGAAGCTTTCTTT

j_call: TRBJ2-3
d_call: TRBD2
clone_size: NA
v_call: TRBV7-9
cdr3_aa: CANGGGSGRDTDTQYF
cdr3_nt: TGTGCCAACGGGGGCGGAAGCGGGAGGGACACAGATACGCAGTATTTT

j_call: TRBJ1-6
d_call: NA
clone_size: NA
v_call: TRBV6-6
cdr3_aa: CASKPTAGSYNSPLHF
cdr3_nt: TGTGCCAGCAAGCCAACGGCGGGCTCCTATAATTCACCCCTCCACTTT

j_call: TRBJ1-5
d_call: TRBD1
clone_size: NA
v_call: TRBV6-5
cdr3_aa: CASSPNRGRFQPQHF
cdr3_nt: TGTGCCAGCAGCCCCAACAGGGGTCGGTTTCAGCCCCAGCATTTT

j_call: TRBJ1-3
d_call: TRBD1
clone_size: NA
v_call: TRBV7-6
cdr3_aa: CASSPGGQGDNPSSGNTIYF
cdr3_nt: TGTGCCAGCAGCCCAGGGGGGCAGGGAGATAACCCAAGCTCTGGAAACACCATATATTTT

j_call: TRBJ2-3
d_call: TRBD2
clone_size: NA
v_call: TRBV19
cdr3_aa: CASSPRLAGGDTQYF
cdr3_nt: TGTGCCAGTTCCCCCCGACTAGCGGGAGGGGATACGCAGTATTTT

j_call: TRBJ1-5
d_call: TRBD1
clone_size: NA
v_call: TRBV9
cdr3_aa: CASSTDTGVNQPQHF
cdr3_nt: TGTGCCAGCAGCACCGATACAGGGGTCAATCAGCCCCAGCATTTT

j_call: TRBJ2-1
d_call: TRBD1
clone_size: NA
v_call: TRBV6-5
cdr3_aa: CASGRGQGLEQFF
cdr3_nt: TGTGCCAGCGGACGAGGACAGGGGTTGGAGCAGTTCTTC

j_call: TRBJ2-7
d_call: TRBD1
clone_size: once
v_call: TRBV24-1
cdr3_aa: CATSEGDSKEQYF
cdr3_nt: TGTGCCACCAGTGAGGGGGACAGTAAGGAGCAGTACTTC

j_call: TRBJ2-7
d_call: NA
clone_size: NA
v_call: TRBV6-5
cdr3_aa: CASSQTYEQYF
cdr3_nt: TGTGCCAGCAGTCAGACCTACGAGCAGTACTTC

j_call: TRBJ2-7
d_call: NA
clone_size: NA
v_call: TRBV5-6
cdr3_aa: CASSLSQVLDLWEQYF
cdr3_nt: TGTGCCAGCAGCTTGTCCCAAGTCCTAGACCTTTGGGAGCAGTACTTC